Below are 17 T cell receptor beta chains sequenced from a single sample in a study of T-cell reconstitution after alpha-beta-depleted transplantation in children. Preparing the TCRbeta library involved the use of unique molecular identifiers. MiXCR, run by TCRdb on the PCR reads, gives a single entry per CDR3 protein. This sample has some 840,000 distinct CDR3 sequences, with roughly 16% found just once. The sequencing here drew on PBMCs, mostly from graft donor cells, taken 360 days after TCRalphabeta/CD19-depleted stem cell transplant. These receptors originate from a male patient aged 5 to 17 who had a stem cell transplant for acute lymphoblastic leukemia, so the T cells may come from the graft donor.

This clonotype was seen more than once but under ten times. This chain connects TRBV5-1 to TRBJ1-3; possible D gene TRBD1, 6 bases. This CDR3 has 17 amino acids. The germline CDR1 and CDR2 sequences are SGHRS and YFSETQ. V was shortened by 4 bases and J by 4 bases, with 21 bases between the two germline ends. CDR3 bases: TGCGCCAGCAGCCCAGGACAGCGGTGGCCAGGAGGAAACACCATATATTTT. It translates to CASSPGQRWPGGNTIYF.

The sample holds a few counts of this clonotype. The chain carries TRBV20-1 and TRBJ2-1; D gene ambiguous. V lost 2 bases and J lost 5, with 7 bases in between. The CDR3 spans 12 residues. Germline V gives CDR1 DFQATT, CDR2 SNEGSKA (reference sequence). The CDR3 loop is CSARQLNNEQFF. DNA of the CDR3: TGCAGTGCTAGACAACTGAACAATGAGCAGTTCTTC.

This clonotype was seen a few times. The rearrangement links TRBV10-3 to TRBJ2-7; TRBD2 might be the D (6 bases). V was pared by 4 bases and J by 2 bases, with 18 bases between. The CDR3 covers 16 residues. Germline V lookup: CDR1 ENHRY, CDR2 SYGVKD. CDR3 sequence: CAISGGGSGLPYEQYF. In DNA, the CDR3 is TGTGCCATCAGTGGTGGGGGGAGCGGACTGCCCTACGAGCAGTACTTC.

This clonotype was counted ten times or more. This chain joins TRBV25-1 and TRBJ1-1; TRBD1 matches 10 bases. The CDR3 has 15 amino acids. In germline, CDR1 is MGHDK, CDR2 SYGVNS. Losses at the gene ends were 3 bases for V and 5 bases for J; bases not matched to a gene: 6. The CDR3 sequence: CASSDLDRGWTEAFF. The CDR3, as DNA: TGTGCCAGCAGTGACTTGGACAGGGGGTGGACTGAAGCTTTCTTT.

In this sample, this clonotype turned up many times. The chain combines TRBV10-3 with TRBJ1-5; 8 bases align to TRBD1. Losses at the gene ends were 2 bases for V and 7 bases for J; bases not matched to a gene: 4. CDR1 is ENHRY, CDR2 SYGVKD, per germline. This CDR3 is built from 14 residues. This CDR3 reads CAISETGGEQPQHF. CDR3 DNA: TGTGCCATCAGTGAGACAGGGGGTGAGCAGCCCCAGCATTTT.

The chain carries TRBV7-3 and TRBJ2-1; the D is unclear. Trimming removed 5 bases at V and 7 bases at J, with 12 bases between. The CDR3 is made up of 13 amino acids. Looked up from germline, CDR1 is SGHTA and CDR2 is FQGTGA. This CDR3 is CASSPRQWNEQFF. The DNA of the CDR3 is TGTGCCAGCAGCCCTCGACAATGGAATGAGCAGTTCTTC.

The rearrangement uses TRBV27 and TRBJ2-7; possibly TRBD1 for D (6 bases). Trimming stripped 7 bases from V and 6 bases from J, with 19 bases between. The CDR3 loop spans 14 amino acids. Germline V lookup: CDR1 MNHEY, CDR2 SMNVEV (reference sequence). The CDR3 sequence: CASTLTGSRGEQYF. In DNA, the CDR3 is TGTGCCAGCACCCTCACAGGGTCCCGGGGCGAGCAGTACTTC.

The genes are TRBV9 and TRBJ2-3; D not resolved. Germline V CDR1 and CDR2: SGDLS, YYNGEE. This CDR3 comprises 13 residues. Trimming stripped 0 bases from V and 6 bases from J, with 8 bases between. This CDR3 is CASSVERRDTQYF. CDR3 nucleotides: TGTGCCAGCAGCGTAGAGCGCCGCGATACGCAGTATTTT.

This rearrangement joins TRBV3-1 to TRBJ2-3, with TRBD2 identical over 9 bases. Germline V CDR1 and CDR2: LGHDT, YNNKEL (reference sequence). The CDR3 contains 14 residues. The V gene end was trimmed by 2 bases and the J gene end by 4 bases; junction bases not matched to a gene: 1. CDR3 DNA sequence: TGTGCCAGCAGCCAACTAGCGGGACCAGATACGCAGTATTTT. It yields the protein CASSQLAGPDTQYF.

This clonotype occurred a few times. The chain joins TRBV27 to TRBJ1-5; tentatively, D is TRBD1 (6 bases). V shed 4 bases and J shed 4 bases, with 17 bases lying between them. Germline CDR1 reads MNHEY; CDR2 reads SMNVEV (reference sequence). CDR3 length equals 16 residues. The CDR3, as DNA: TGTGCCAGCAGTTCCACCCCGGGACACCTTAATCAGCCCCAGCATTTT. Translating gives CASSSTPGHLNQPQHF.

The chain carries TRBV14 and TRBJ2-1, with D perhaps being TRBD1 or TRBD2 (5 bases each). V was shortened by 1 base and J by 8 bases, with 18 bases between the two germline ends. The germline gives CDR1 SGHDN, CDR2 FVKESK. CDR3 length: 16 residues. The CDR3 loop reads CASSQAGLEPWDEQFF. In DNA form, the CDR3 reads TGTGCCAGCAGCCAAGCGGGGCTTGAGCCCTGGGATGAGCAGTTCTTC. The full variable domain, rest sourced from reference TRBV14 and TRBJ2-1, is EAGVTQFPSHSVIEKGQTVTLRCDPISGHDNLYWYRRVMGKEIKFLLHFVKESKQDESGMPNNRFLAERTGGTYSTLKVQPAELEDSGVYFCASSQAGLEPWDEQFFGPGTRLTVL.

There are many counts of this clonotype. J is TRBJ2-7 and V is TRBV5-1; the D gene is possibly TRBD2 (6 bases). V lost 0 bases, J lost 2 bases, and 15 bases lay in between. CDR3 length: 16 residues. Germline CDR1 SGHRS, CDR2 YFSETQ. The CDR3 loop reads CASSLGVGGATYEQYF. The CDR3 DNA reads as TGCGCCAGCAGCTTGGGTGTCGGCGGGGCTACCTACGAGCAGTACTTC.

This chain connects TRBV10-2 to TRBJ1-5, with no clear D. There are 16 residues in the CDR3. Germline V gives CDR1 WSHSY, CDR2 SAAADI. V lost 2 bases and J lost 0, with 11 bases in between. The CDR3 region is CASSEISWYSNQPQHF. Here the CDR3 DNA reads TGCGCCAGCAGTGAGATATCATGGTATAGCAATCAGCCCCAGCATTTT.

V and J are TRBV5-1 and TRBJ2-1, with TRBD2 as a possible D gene (5 bases). Trimming shortened V by 9 bases and J by 0 bases, and 19 bases separated the two germline ends. The CDR3 contains 16 residues. CDR1 is SGHRS, CDR2 YFSETQ, per germline. The CDR3 region is CATRWELGLSYNEQFF. The CDR3 DNA is TGCGCCACCAGATGGGAACTTGGACTCTCCTACAATGAGCAGTTCTTC.

This clonotype was detected ten times or more. V and J are TRBV20-1 and TRBJ2-3; 12 bases agree with TRBD2. The germline V gene has CDR1 DFQATT and CDR2 SNEGSKA (reference sequence). Trimming took 4 bases from V and 2 from J; bases not matched to a gene: 7. This CDR3 contains 16 residues. The CDR3 sequence is CSATRLAGASTDTQYF. CDR3 DNA: TGCAGTGCTACCAGACTAGCGGGAGCGTCCACAGATACGCAGTATTTT.

The chain links TRBV5-5 to TRBJ2-1, with 7 bases fitting TRBD2. There are 15 residues in the CDR3. Losses at the gene ends were 3 bases for V and 5 bases for J; bases not matched to a gene: 8. Germline CDR1 reads SGHKS; CDR2 reads YYEKEE (reference sequence). The CDR3 nucleotides read TGTGCCAGCAGCTCCCAGCCTAGCGGTAACAATGAGCAGTTCTTC. It codes for CASSSQPSGNNEQFF.

This clonotype occurred a few times. The genes are TRBV18 and TRBJ2-2, with 8 bases identical to TRBD1. Germline V gene data show CDR1 as KGHSH and CDR2 as LQKENI. The CDR3 loop spans 16 amino acids. Trimming at V came to 0 bases and at J to 1 base, leaving 1 base not matched to a gene. As DNA, the CDR3 is TGTGCCAGCTCACCACCGGACAGGGTGAACACCGGGGAGCTGTTTTTT. It yields the protein CASSPPDRVNTGELFF.